This TCR beta chain came from a study of OX40 agonist ivuxolimab in advanced cancers. Method: immunoSEQ multiplex PCR; TCRdb's copy keeps in-frame clones and lacks some. This table holds over 35,000 clones, approximately 83% found once. CDR1 and CDR2 from the germline V gene are ENHRY and SYGVKD. Losses at the gene ends were 6 bases for V and 0 bases for J; bases not matched to a gene: 10. This CDR3 is 17 amino acids long. The origin of this receptor is an adult with an advanced solid tumor such as melanoma, head and neck, liver or kidney cancer. The material was CD4+ or CD8+ T cells sorted from blood, obtained in a trial of the OX40 agonist ivuxolimab. The chain has TRBV10-3 and TRBJ1-2, with 10 nucleotides matching TRBD1. Written as DNA, the CDR3 is TGTGCCATCAGCCCGGGACAGGGGAGGGAATCTAACTATGGCTACACCTTC. This gives the protein CAISPGQGRESNYGYTF.